This TCR beta chain was captured by sequencing in a study of cytomegalovirus exposure and HLA in healthy donors. The PCR used 60 Vbeta and 13 Jbeta primers. Only in-frame clones appear in the TCRdb table, and some are missing; sequencing was by immunoSEQ multiplex PCR. The sample shows fewer than 200,000 clones, around 83% of them seen only once. In its sample, this clone was seen a few times. CDR1 is SEHNR, CDR2 FQNEAQ, per germline (reference sequence). With V trimmed by 5 bases and J by 2 bases, 6 bases remained unmatched. This CDR3 region has 14 residues. The source material was PBMCs. The chain carries TRBV7-9 and TRBJ2-7, with 7 bases matching TRBD1. This TCR was recovered from a man aged 50-60 years in good health and CMV-seronegative. CDR3 region: CASSPDRAPYEQYF. Written as DNA, the CDR3 is TGTGCCAGCAGCCCTGACAGGGCCCCCTACGAGCAGTACTTC.